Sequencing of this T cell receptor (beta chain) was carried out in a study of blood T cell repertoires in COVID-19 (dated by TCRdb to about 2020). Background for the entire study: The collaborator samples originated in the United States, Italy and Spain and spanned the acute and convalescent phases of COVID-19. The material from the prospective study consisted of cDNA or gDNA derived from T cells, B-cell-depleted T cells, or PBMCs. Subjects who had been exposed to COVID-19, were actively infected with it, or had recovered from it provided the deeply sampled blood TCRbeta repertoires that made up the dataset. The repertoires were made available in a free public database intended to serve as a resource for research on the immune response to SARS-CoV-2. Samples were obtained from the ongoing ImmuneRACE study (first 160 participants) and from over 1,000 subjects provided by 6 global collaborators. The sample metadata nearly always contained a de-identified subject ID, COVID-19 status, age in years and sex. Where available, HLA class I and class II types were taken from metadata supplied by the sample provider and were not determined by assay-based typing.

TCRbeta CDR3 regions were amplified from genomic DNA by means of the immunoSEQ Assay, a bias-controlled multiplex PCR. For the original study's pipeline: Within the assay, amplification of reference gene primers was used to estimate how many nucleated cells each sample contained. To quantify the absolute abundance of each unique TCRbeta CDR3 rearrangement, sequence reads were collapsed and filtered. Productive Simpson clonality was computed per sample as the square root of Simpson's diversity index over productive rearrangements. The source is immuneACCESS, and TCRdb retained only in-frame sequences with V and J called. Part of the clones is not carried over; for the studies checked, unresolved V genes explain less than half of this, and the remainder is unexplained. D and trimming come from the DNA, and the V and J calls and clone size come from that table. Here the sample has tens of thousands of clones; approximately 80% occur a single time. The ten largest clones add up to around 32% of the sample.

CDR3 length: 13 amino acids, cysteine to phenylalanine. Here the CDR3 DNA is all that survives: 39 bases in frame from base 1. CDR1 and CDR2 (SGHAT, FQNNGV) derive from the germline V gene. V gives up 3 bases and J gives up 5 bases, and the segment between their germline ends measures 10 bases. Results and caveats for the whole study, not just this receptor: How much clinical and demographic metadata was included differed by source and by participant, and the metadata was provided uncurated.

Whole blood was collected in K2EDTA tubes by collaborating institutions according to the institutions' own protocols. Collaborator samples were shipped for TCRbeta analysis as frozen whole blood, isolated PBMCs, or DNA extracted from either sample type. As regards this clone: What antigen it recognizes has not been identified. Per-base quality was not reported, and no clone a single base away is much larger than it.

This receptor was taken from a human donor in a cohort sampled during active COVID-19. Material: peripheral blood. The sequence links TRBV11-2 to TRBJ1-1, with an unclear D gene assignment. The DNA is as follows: TGTGCCAGCAGCTTCGGAGGGAGGACTGAAGCTTTCTTT. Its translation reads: CASSFGGRTEAFF.